The source of this T cell receptor beta chain is a study of cytomegalovirus exposure and HLA in healthy donors (dated by TCRdb to about 2017). Background for the entire study: According to an earlier analysis of 587 of the donors, 150 million to 200 million T cells yielded some 110 million unique TCR beta sequences and approximately 300 Gb of sequence data. An early release that covered around 590 HLA-typed donors contained approximately 290 gigabases of sequencing data and 65 million to 100 million unique TCR sequences. Among the roughly 400 genotyped donors, around 81% belonged to the genetic ancestry cluster associated with self-reported Caucasian donors. The aim of the study was to test whether cataloging public T cell receptors could identify signatures of past pathogen exposure. The T cell repertoires of several hundred subjects were profiled by immunosequencing and related to cytomegalovirus serostatus. Besides the first cohort of under 700 subjects, a separate validation cohort made up of roughly 120 different subjects was used. High-throughput TCR immunosequencing, statistical association of individual TCRs with disease status, and machine learning were combined to predict cytomegalovirus infection status. In a later analysis, previously published TCR beta repertoires from 600 to 850 donors were re-analyzed and high-resolution HLA genotyping was added so that TCR occurrence patterns could be studied. The later analysis used no new phenotypic data to find candidate immune exposures, relying instead on TCR beta sequences and their occurrence across donors. To decide whether each TCR beta V gene segment behaved as functional or pseudogenic, an earlier analysis of nearly 600 of the donors relied on high-throughput TCR beta sequencing. Donor age, sex, ethnicity and CMV serostatus were collected together with the repertoire data. Genome-wide SNP genotypes for about 60% of the roughly 670 donors were used in a later genetic analysis, which treated that subset as a discovery cohort. Every repertoire in the discovery cohort had been generated on one and the same sequencing platform. HLA typing covered class I and class II loci at four-digit resolution. The number of donors typed differed by locus, with 629-630 for A, B, C, DRB1 and DQB1, around 520 for DQA1, 606 for DPA1, and about 450 for DPB1. Because of strong linkage in the cohort, roughly five DR-DQ haplotypes were treated as single units for association and clustering. Among 300 to 500 genotyped donors of the cohort, an average of around 250,000 unique TCR beta nucleotide sequences was sequenced per donor, of which about 18% were non-productive. Broader findings and caveats from the paper: In a later analysis, HLA-associated TCR beta chains showed more clonal expansion and lower generation probabilities than non-associated chains that were equally common. According to the authors, the approach could potentially be generalized to other disease states and immunological phenotypes. HLA typing was unavailable for some donors at each locus, so association tests used only the typed subset. Most CMV-associated TCR beta chains appeared to be HLA-restricted in a later analysis, and the HLA associations seemed to be driven largely by CMV exposure. When HLA alleles, especially DR and DQ, strongly co-occurred, TCR associations were difficult to assign to individual alleles. The classifier was reported to diagnose cytomegalovirus status with high specificity and sensitivity in both the original and validation cohorts. In a later genetic analysis, a missense DCLRE1C variant was associated with V-gene and J-gene trimming of TCR beta chains, and the association was replicated in an independent cohort. Specific HLA alleles were associated with 15,000 to 20,000 TCR beta sequences at a false discovery rate of 0.05 in a later analysis. The presence/absence analyses assumed that sequencing depth was roughly uniform across donors, and that assumption may not be true. In a later analysis, several top co-occurrence clusters were reported to appear linked to parvovirus B19, influenza, CMV and Epstein-Barr virus. A few of the identified cytomegalovirus-associated TCR beta chains were confirmed in vitro to be specific for cytomegalovirus antigens. A group of highly shared sequence variants was considered likely to be a technical artifact of the sequencing pipeline. The study listed 150 to 200 TCR beta chains as associated with cytomegalovirus. A further reported finding was that TCR beta sequences accurately predicted the HLA-A and HLA-B alleles for most subjects in the first cohort. In a later analysis, the rate of TCR association differed among HLA loci, with DRB1 alleles having the most associated TCRs and HLA-C alleles having the fewest. Around 16 rarely observed V segments, including chromosome 9 orphons, were excluded from the earlier analysis of almost 600 of the donors because counts were too low. The cohort was sequenced for TCR beta chains only, and without alpha or paired-chain data the features that could be detected were limited. In an earlier analysis of more than 450 of the donors, most TCR beta V segments were observed in productive rearrangements about 87% or about 30% of the time, broadly matching IMGT annotations. The only immune exposure information available for the cohort was CMV serostatus. While some public TCRs were present in many individuals, most TCR sequences turned up only very rarely across donors. Correlated functional status among segregating V segments might be attributable to linkage disequilibrium, but an unknown experimental factor could not be ruled out. According to a later genetic analysis, donors in an Asian-associated ancestry cluster had fewer N-insertions in productive TCRs than the approximately 690-donor mean.

Libraries were made using the immunoSEQ multiplex PCR assay. For the multiplex PCR, a mixture combining 60 forward primers for TCR Vbeta segments and 13 reverse primers for TCR Jbeta segments was used. Amplification of the CDR3 region of rearranged TCR beta genes was performed with a multiplex PCR assay on genomic DNA. The amplified TCR beta libraries were sequenced on the Illumina HiSeq System as 87-base-pair reads. From the authors' description of their analysis: In a later analysis, 80 million or so unique TCR beta chains were counted across the approximately 620 repertoires, and around 11 million of these chains were shared by at least two donors. Raw reads were error-corrected and collapsed into unique sequences with a nearest-neighbor algorithm that merged closely related sequences to remove PCR and sequencing errors. To assign V, D and J gene segments, CDR3 sequences were aligned to IMGT reference sequences. For a sequence to be retained, a match of at least six nucleotides was required to both a V gene segment and a J gene segment. A rearrangement was called productive if the CDR3 had no stop codons and remained in frame with V and J, and every other rearrangement was called non-productive. CDR3 was defined according to IMGT convention as the region running from the second conserved V-encoded cysteine to the conserved J-encoded phenylalanine. Sequences without an unambiguous match to a single V gene segment were excluded from the earlier analysis of about 600 of the donors. In an earlier analysis of several hundred of the donors, V segments were called functional above 56.7% productive rearrangements and were called segregating when the between-donor standard deviation exceeded 5%. To diagnose cytomegalovirus status from the catalog of TCR beta chain sequences, a statistical classification framework was built. V and J gene assignment, in a later analysis, came from comparing TCR nucleotide sequences with IMGT/GENE-DB human TR gene sequences. The TCRdist pipeline was used in a later analysis to assign CDR3 sequences and most-parsimonious VDJ recombination scenarios. In a later analysis, every TCR beta chain was defined by the combination of its CDR3 amino acid sequence and its V-gene family, and reads without a unique V-gene family were dropped. As a way to deal with suspected cross-contamination and a sequencing artifact, a later analysis dropped more than 500 nucleotide sequences that were highly shared and had low generation probability. A later analysis calculated a clonal expansion index for each public chain from normalized within-repertoire ranks of inferred template counts. In a later analysis, generation probabilities were computed with a VDJ recombination model fitted to out-of-frame rearrangements, and the resulting probabilities were checked against IGoR. Hypergeometric tests were used in a later analysis to score TCR-TCR, TCR-HLA and TCR-CMV co-occurrence, with a repertoire-size bias correction applied to the TCR pairs. A later analysis estimated false discovery rates by permuting HLA or CMV assignments 20 times. A later analysis grouped co-occurring TCRs with DBSCAN, adding TCRdist sequence similarity when clustering within HLA-allele-positive subsets. Repertoires with fewer than 30,000 or more than 120,000 public chains were left out of co-occurrence clustering, as were four to six repertoires with anomalous nucleotide sharing. The table comes from immuneACCESS by way of TCRdb, which keeps in-frame sequences with V and J called. Part of the clones is missing from these tables; in studies checked, under half for an unresolved V gene and the rest for unknown reasons. The DNA gave D and trimming, while V, J and clone size come from that table. The sample records about 270,000 clones, roughly 70% of which are singletons. The leading ten clones occupy under 3% of the sample.

The cohort comprised some 680 healthy bone marrow donors. At the time of sampling, all cohort members were nominally healthy, though unrecorded immune exposures were likely present. The donor tested CMV seronegative and was one of the 352 seronegative cohort members. A peripheral blood sample was collected from each donor, and TCR beta sequencing was performed on peripheral blood mononuclear cells. Genomic DNA was extracted from the blood cell samples with the Qiagen DNeasy Blood Extraction Kit. Concerning this clone: The antigen this receptor binds is unknown. The record has no base qualities; no much larger clone is one base away.

This TCR derives from a female donor in good health and CMV-seronegative. Source material: PBMCs.

CDR3 reads: CATSSAGGSYEQYF. The base sequence is TGTGCCACGTCCTCAGCGGGAGGCTCCTACGAGCAGTACTTC. The rearranged chain carries TRBV6-1 and TRBJ2-7, with 9 middle bases fitting TRBD2. CDR3 length: 14 amino acids, cysteine to phenylalanine. Here the CDR3 DNA is all that survives: 42 bases in frame from base 1. The germline V and J ends show losses of 10 bases and 0 bases respectively, and no gene match explains 7 bases of the junction. As encoded in the germline V gene, CDR1 is MNHNS while CDR2 is SASEGT.